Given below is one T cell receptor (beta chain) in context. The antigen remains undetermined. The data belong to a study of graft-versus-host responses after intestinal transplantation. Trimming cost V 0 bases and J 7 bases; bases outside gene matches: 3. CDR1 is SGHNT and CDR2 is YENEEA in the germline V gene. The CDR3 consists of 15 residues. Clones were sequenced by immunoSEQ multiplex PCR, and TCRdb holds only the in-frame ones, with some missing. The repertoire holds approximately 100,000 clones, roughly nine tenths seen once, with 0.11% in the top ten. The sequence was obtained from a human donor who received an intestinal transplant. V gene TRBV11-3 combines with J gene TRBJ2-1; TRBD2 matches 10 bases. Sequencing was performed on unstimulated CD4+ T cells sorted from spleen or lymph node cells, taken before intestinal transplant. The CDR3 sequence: CASSLESGGANEQFF. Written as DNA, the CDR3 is TGTGCCAGCAGCTTAGAAAGCGGGGGGGCGAATGAGCAGTTCTTC.